This TCR beta chain was found in a study of T cell repertoires in cytomegalovirus infection. TCRdb redid the calling of the reads with MiXCR, one entry per CDR3 protein. The data show 750,000 to 900,000 distinct CDR3 sequences, roughly 29% seen once. The V gene's germline CDR1 is MNHNS and CDR2 SASEGT. With V trimmed by 3 bases and J by 4 bases, 8 bases remained unmatched. The CDR3 extends over 16 amino acids. This clonotype turned up a few times. Its cognate antigen is unknown. V gene TRBV6-1 combines with J gene TRBJ1-4; 7 nucleotides align to TRBD1. The sequenced sample was cultured CD8+ T cells from PBMCs, obtained from culture after CMV antigen stimulation. This TCR derives from a human donor in good health (CMV status not recorded). Some clones in this sample may be carry-over from other donors' samples. This CDR3 is CASSDGGRDSNEKLFF. The CDR3, as DNA: TGTGCCAGCAGTGATGGTGGCCGGGACAGTAATGAAAAACTGTTTTTT.